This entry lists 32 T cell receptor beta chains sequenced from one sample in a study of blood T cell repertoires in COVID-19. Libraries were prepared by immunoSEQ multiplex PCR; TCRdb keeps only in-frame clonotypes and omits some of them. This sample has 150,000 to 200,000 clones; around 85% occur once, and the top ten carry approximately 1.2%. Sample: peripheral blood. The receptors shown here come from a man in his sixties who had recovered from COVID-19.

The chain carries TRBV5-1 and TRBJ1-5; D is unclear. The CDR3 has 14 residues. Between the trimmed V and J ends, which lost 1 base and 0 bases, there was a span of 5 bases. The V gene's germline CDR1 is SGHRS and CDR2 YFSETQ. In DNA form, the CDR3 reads TGCGCCAGCAGCTTGATGTATAGCAATCAGCCCCAGCATTTT. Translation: CASSLMYSNQPQHF.

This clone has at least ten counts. Here the CDR3 reads CASESRDRDNSPLHF. The CDR3 bases are TGTGCCAGCGAGAGCCGGGACAGGGATAATTCACCCCTCCACTTT. The chain recombines TRBV6-6 with TRBJ1-6, with TRBD1 identical over 9 bases. Germline trimming cut 8 bases from V and 5 bases from J; bases unmatched to any gene: 7. The CDR3 spans 15 residues. Germline lookup yields CDR1 MNHNY and CDR2 SVGAGI (reference sequence).

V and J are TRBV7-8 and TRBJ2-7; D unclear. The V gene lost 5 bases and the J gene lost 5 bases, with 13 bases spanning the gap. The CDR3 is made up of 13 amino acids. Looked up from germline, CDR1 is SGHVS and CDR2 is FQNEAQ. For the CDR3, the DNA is TGTGCCAGCAGCCCCCAACGGGTCCACGAGCAGTACTTC. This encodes CASSPQRVHEQYF. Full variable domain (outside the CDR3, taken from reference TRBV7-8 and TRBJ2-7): GAGVSQSPRYKVAKRGQDVALRCDPISGHVSLFWYQQALGQGPEFLTYFQNEAQLDKSGLPSDRFFAERPEGSVSTLKIQRTQQEDSAVYLCASSPQRVHEQYFGPGTRLTVT.

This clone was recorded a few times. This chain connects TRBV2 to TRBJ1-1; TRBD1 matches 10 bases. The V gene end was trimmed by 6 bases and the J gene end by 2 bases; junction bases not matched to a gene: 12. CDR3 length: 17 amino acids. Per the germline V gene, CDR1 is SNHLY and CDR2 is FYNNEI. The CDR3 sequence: CASSGQGVGMKNTEAFF. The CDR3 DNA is TGTGCCAGCAGCGGACAGGGGGTGGGGATGAAAAACACTGAAGCTTTCTTT.

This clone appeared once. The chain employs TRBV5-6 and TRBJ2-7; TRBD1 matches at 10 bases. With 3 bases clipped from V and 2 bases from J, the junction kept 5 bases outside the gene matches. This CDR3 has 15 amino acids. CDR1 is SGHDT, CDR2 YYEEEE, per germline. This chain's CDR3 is CASSSSGTGAYEQYF. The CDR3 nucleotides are TGTGCCAGCAGCTCATCCGGGACAGGGGCCTACGAGCAGTACTTC.

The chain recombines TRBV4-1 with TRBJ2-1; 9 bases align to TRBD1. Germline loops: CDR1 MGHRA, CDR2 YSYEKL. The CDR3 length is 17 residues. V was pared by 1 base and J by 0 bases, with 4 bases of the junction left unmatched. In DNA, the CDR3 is TGCGCCAGCAGCCAAGGGGGGACAGGGCTCTCCTACAATGAGCAGTTCTTC. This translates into CASSQGGTGLSYNEQFF.

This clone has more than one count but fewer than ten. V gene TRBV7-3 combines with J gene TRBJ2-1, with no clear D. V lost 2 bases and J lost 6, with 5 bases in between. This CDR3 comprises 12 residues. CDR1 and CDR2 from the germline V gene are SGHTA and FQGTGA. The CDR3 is CASSLPSNEQFF. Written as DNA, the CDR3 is TGTGCCAGCAGCTTACCGAGCAATGAGCAGTTCTTC.

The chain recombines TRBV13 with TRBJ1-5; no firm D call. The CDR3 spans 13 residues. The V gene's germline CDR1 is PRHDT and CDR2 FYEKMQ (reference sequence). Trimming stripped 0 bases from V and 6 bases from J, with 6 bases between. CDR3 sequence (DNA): TGTGCCAGCAGCTTAGGGTACGGTCAGCCCCAGCATTTT. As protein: CASSLGYGQPQHF. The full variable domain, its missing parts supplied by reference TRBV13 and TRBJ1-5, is AAGVIQSPRHLIKEKRETATLKCYPIPRHDTVYWYQQGPGQDPQFLISFYEKMQSDKGSIPDRFSAQQFSDYHSELNMSSLELGDSALYFCASSLGYGQPQHFGDGTRLSIL.

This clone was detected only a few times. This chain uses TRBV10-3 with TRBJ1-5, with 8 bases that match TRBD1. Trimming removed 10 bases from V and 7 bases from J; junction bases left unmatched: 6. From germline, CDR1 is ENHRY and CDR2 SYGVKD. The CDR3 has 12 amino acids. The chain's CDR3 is CATKQGDQPQHF. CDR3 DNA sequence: TGTGCCACAAAACAGGGGGACCAGCCCCAGCATTTT.

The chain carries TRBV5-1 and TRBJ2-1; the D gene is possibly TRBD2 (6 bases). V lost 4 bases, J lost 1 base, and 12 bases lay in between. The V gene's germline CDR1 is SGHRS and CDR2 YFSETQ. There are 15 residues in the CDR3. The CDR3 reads CASSPPGGSYNEQFF. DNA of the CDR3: TGCGCCAGCAGCCCTCCCGGGGGATCCTACAATGAGCAGTTCTTC.

The CDR3 DNA is TGTGCCAGTAGTTCAAAGGCGGGGTCCGAGCAGTACTTC. Its translation: CASSSKAGSEQYF. The chain has TRBV19 and TRBJ2-7, with D possibly matching TRBD2 (6 bases). Germline CDR1 and CDR2: LNHDA and SQIVND (reference sequence). V shed 5 bases and J shed 6 bases, with 14 bases lying between them. This CDR3 comprises 13 residues.

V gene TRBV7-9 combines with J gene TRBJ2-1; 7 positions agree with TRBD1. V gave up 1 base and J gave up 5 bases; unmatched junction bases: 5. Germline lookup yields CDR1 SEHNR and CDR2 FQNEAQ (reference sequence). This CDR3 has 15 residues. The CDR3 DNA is TGTGCCAGCAGCTTAGGACAGGGTCCTAACAATGAGCAGTTCTTC. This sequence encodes CASSLGQGPNNEQFF. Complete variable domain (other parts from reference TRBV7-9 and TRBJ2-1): DTGVSQNPRHKITKRGQNVTFRCDPISEHNRLYWYRQTLGQGPEFLTYFQNEAQLEKSRLLSDRFSAERPKGSFSTLEIQRTEQGDSAMYLCASSLGQGPNNEQFFGPGTRLTVL.

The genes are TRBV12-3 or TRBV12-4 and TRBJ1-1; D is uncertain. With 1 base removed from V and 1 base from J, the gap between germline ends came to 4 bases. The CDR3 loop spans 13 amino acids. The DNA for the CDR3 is TGTGCCAGCAGTTTAGGGGCGAACACTGAAGCTTTCTTT. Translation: CASSLGANTEAFF.

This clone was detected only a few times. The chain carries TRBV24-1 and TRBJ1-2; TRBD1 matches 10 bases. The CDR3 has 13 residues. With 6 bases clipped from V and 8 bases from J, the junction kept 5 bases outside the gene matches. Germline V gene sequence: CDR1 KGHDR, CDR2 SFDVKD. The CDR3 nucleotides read TGTGCCACCAGTCCCGGGACAGGGGCCGGCTACACCTTC. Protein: CATSPGTGAGYTF.

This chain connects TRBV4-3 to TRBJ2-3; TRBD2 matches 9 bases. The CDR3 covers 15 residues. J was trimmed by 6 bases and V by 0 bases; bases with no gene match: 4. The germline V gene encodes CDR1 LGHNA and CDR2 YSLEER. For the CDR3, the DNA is TGCGCCAGCAGCCAAGACCTAGCGGGGTTGGATACGCAGTATTTT. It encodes CASSQDLAGLDTQYF.

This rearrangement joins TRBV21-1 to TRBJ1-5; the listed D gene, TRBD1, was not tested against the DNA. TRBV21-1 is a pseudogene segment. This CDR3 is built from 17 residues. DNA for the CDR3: TGTGCCAGCAGCAAAAAGACCGACAGGCTTAGCAATCAGCCCCAGCATTTT. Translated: CASSKKTDRLSNQPQHF.

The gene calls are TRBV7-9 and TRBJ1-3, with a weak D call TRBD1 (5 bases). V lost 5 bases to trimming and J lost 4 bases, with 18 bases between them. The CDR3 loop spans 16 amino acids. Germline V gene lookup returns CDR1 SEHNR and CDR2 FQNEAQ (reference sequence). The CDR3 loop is CASSMERGGGGNTIYF. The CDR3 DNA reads TGTGCCAGCAGCATGGAAAGGGGAGGTGGAGGAAACACCATATATTTT.

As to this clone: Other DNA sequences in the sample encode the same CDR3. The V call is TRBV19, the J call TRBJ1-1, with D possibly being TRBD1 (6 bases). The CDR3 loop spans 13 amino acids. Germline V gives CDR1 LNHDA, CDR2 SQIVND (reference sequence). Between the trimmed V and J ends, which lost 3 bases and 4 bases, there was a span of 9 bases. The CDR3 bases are TGTGCCAGTAGTATTCAGGGGAGCACTGAAGCTTTCTTT. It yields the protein CASSIQGSTEAFF.

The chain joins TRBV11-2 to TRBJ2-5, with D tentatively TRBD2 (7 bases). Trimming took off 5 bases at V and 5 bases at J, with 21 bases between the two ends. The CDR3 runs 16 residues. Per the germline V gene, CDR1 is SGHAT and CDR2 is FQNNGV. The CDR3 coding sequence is TGTGCCAGCAGCGGTCCTACTAGGGGGGGTTGGGAGACCCAGTACTTC. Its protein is CASSGPTRGGWETQYF.

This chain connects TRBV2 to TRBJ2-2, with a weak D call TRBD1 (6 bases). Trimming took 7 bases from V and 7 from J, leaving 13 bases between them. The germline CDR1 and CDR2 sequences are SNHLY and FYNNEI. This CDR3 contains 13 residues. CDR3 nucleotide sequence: TGTGCCAGCATAGGGGGAAGGAACGGGGAGCTGTTTTTT. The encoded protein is CASIGGRNGELFF. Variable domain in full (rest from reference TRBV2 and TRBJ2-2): EPEVTQTPSHQVTQMGQEVILRCVPISNHLYFYWYRQILGQKVEFLVSFYNNEISEKSEIFDDQFSVERPDGSNFTLKIRSTKLEDSAMYFCASIGGRNGELFFGEGSRLTVL.

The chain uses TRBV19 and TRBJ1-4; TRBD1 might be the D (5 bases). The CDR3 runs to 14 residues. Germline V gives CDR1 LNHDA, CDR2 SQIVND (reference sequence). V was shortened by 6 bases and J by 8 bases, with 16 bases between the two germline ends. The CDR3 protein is CASRPMRQGEKLFF. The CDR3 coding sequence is TGTGCCAGTAGACCTATGCGGCAGGGCGAAAAACTGTTTTTT.

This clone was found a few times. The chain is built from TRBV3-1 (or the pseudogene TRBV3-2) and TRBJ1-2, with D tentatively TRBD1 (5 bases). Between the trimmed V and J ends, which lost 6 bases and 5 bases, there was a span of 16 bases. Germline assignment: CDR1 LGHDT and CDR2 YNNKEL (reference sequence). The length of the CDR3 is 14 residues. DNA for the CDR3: TGTGCCAGCAGTGGGATGGGACGGGAGTATGGCTACACCTTC. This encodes CASSGMGREYGYTF.

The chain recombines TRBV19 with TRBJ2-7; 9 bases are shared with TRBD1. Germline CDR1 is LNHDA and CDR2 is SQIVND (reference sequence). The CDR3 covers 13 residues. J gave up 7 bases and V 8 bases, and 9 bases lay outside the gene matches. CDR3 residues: CASRDREPGEQYF. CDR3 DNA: TGTGCCAGTCGGGACAGGGAGCCGGGGGAGCAGTACTTC.

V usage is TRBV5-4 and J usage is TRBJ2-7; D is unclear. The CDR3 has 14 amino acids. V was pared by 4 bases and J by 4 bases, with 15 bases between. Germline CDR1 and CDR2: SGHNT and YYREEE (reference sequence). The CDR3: CASSPDGQRYEQYF. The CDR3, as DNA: TGTGCCAGCAGCCCTGACGGCCAGAGGTACGAGCAGTACTTC.

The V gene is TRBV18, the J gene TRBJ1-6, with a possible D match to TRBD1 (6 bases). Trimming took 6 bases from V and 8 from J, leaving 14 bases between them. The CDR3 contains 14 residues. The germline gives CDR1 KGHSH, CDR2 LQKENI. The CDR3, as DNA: TGTGCCAGCTCCCCCGCAGGGGTCGATTCACCCCTCCACTTT. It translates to CASSPAGVDSPLHF.

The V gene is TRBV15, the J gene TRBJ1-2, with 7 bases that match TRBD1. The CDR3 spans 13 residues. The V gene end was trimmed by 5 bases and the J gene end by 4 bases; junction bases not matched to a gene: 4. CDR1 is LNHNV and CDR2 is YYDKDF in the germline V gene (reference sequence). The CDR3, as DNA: TGTGCCACCAGCGCGGACAGGTTCTATGGCTACACCTTC. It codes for CATSADRFYGYTF.

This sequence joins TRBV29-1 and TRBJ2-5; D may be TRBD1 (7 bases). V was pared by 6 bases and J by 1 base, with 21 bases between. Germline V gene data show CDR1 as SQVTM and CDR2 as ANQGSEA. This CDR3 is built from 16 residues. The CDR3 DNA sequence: TGCAGCGTCCTAGGAGGGGGCAGGACAATCCAAGAGACCCAGTACTTC. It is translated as CSVLGGGRTIQETQYF.

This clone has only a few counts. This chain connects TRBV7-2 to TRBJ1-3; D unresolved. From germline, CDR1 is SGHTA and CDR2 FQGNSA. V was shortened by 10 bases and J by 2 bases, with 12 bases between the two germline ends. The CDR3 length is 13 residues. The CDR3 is CATRRTAGNTIYF. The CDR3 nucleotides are TGTGCCACAAGGCGGACTGCTGGAAACACCATATATTTT. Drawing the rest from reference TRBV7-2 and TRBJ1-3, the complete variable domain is GAGVSQSPSNKVTEKGKDVELRCDPISGHTALYWYRQSLGQGLEFLIYFQGNSAPDKSGLPSDRFSAERTGGSVSTLTIQRTQQEDSAVYLCATRRTAGNTIYFGEGSWLTVV.

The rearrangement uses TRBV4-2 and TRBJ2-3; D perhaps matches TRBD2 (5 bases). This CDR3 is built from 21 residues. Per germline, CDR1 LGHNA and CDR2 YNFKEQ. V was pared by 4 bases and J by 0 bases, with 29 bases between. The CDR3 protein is CASSRLLRRSGLGSSTDTQYF. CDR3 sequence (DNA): TGTGCCAGCAGCCGACTCTTAAGGAGGTCAGGCTTGGGAAGCAGCACAGATACGCAGTATTTT.

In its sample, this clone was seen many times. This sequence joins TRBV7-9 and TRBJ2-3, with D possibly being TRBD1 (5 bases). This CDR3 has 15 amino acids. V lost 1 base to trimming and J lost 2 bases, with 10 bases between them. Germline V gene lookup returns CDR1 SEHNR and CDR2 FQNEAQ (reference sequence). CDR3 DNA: TGTGCCAGCAGCTTAGACCCAGGGCTCACAGATACGCAGTATTTT. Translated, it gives CASSLDPGLTDTQYF.

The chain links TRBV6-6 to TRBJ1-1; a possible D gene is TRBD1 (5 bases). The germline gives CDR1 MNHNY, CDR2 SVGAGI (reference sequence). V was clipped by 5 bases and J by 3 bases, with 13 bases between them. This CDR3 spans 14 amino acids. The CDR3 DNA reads TGTGCCAGCAGTCCCCCCGGGACTCACACTGAAGCTTTCTTT. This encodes CASSPPGTHTEAFF.

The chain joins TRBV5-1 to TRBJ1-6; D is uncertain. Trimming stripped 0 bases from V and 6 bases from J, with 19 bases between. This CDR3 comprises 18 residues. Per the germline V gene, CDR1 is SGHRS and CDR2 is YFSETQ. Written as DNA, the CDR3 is TGCGCCAGCAGCTTGGAGCCCTTGACCCCTTACAGTAATTCACCCCTCCACTTT. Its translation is CASSLEPLTPYSNSPLHF. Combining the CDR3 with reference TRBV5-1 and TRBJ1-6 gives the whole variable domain KAGVTQTPRYLIKTRGQQVTLSCSPISGHRSVSWYQQTPGQGLQFLFEYFSETQRNKGNFPGRFSGRQFSNSRSEMNVSTLELGDSALYLCASSLEPLTPYSNSPLHFGNGTRLTVT.